This record looks at one TCR beta chain sequence and its context. Its cognate antigen is unknown. The sample carries other DNA sequences with the same CDR3. This entry comes from a study of shared clonotypes between healthy human individuals. The repertoire was sequenced with immunoSEQ multiplex PCR; TCRdb's copy has only in-frame clones and lacks some. The sample holds approximately 2.5 million clones, more than 80% seen once. Study outcomes and limitations: Clonotypes that were shared across four donors made up roughly 5.2% of naive CD4 clonotypes.

CDR3 length: 12 amino acids. Germline V gives CDR1 SGHNT, CDR2 YYREEE (reference sequence). V lost 0 bases, J lost 8 bases, and 5 bases lay in between. The material sequenced was naive CD4+ T cells sorted from blood. Stated subset: CD45RA+ positively selected. This receptor was taken from a man between 18 and 35 years old in good health. This sequence joins TRBV5-4 and TRBJ1-4, with D hard to call. CDR3 sequence reads: CASSLVGEKLFF. The CDR3 DNA follows: TGTGCCAGCAGCTTGGTCGGGGAAAAACTGTTTTTT.